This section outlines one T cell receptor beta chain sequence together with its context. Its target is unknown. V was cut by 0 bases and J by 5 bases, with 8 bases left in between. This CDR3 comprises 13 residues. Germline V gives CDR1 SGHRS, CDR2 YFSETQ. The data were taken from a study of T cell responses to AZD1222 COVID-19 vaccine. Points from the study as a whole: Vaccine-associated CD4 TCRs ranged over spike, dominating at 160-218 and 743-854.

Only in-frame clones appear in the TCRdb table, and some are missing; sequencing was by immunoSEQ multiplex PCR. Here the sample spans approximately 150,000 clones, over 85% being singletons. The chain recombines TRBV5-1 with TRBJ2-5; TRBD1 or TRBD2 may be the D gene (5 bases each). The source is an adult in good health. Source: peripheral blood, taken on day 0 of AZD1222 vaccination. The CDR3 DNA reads TGCGCCAGCAGCTTGGAAGGGACGGAGACCCAGTACTTC. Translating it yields CASSLEGTETQYF.